The 21 T cell receptor beta chains below all came from one sample that was sequenced in a study of OX40 agonist ivuxolimab in advanced cancers. Profiling relied on immunoSEQ multiplex PCR, and the TCRdb table lists in-frame clones only, not all of them. The data hold tens of thousands of clones, with over 85% observed a single time. The specimen comprised CD4+ or CD8+ T cells sorted from blood, sampled in a trial of the OX40 agonist ivuxolimab. Every receptor here comes from an adult with an advanced solid tumor such as melanoma, head and neck, liver or kidney cancer.

The chain employs TRBV19 and TRBJ2-7, with D tentatively TRBD2 (6 bases). Per germline, CDR1 LNHDA and CDR2 SQIVND (reference sequence). Trimming cost V 6 bases and J 5 bases, with 14 bases left between them. This CDR3 has 13 residues. CDR3 sequence (DNA): TGTGCCAGTAGAAAGGCGGGGAAGCACGAGCAGTACTTC. Amino acids: CASRKAGKHEQYF. Based on the CDR3 plus reference TRBV19 and TRBJ2-7, the full variable domain is DGGITQSPKYLFRKEGQNVTLSCEQNLNHDAMYWYRQDPGQGLRLIYYSQIVNDFQKGDIAEGYSVSREKKESFPLTVTSAQKNPTAFYLCASRKAGKHEQYFGPGTRLTVT.

This clone was detected only once. The rearrangement joins TRBV4-1 to TRBJ2-2, with no clear D. Trimming pared 3 bases from V and 4 bases from J, leaving 12 bases between. The CDR3 runs 15 residues. Germline V gives CDR1 MGHRA, CDR2 YSYEKL. The DNA of the CDR3 is TGCGCCAGCAGCCAGGCCTCTCGCTTCACCGGGGAGCTGTTTTTT. It translates to CASSQASRFTGELFF.

The rearrangement uses TRBV7-7 and TRBJ2-1; no clear D gene. The CDR3 totals 15 residues. Trimming cost V 1 base and J 8 bases, with 15 bases left between them. Germline-derived CDR1 and CDR2 are SSHAT and FNYEAQ (reference sequence). The DNA of the CDR3 is TGTGCCAGCAGCTTAGGAGTACCCCCGGTCCATGAGCAGTTCTTC. Translation gives CASSLGVPPVHEQFF.

The rearrangement links TRBV27 to TRBJ2-4; the match to TRBD1 covers 9 bases. This CDR3 comprises 15 residues. The J segment lost 6 bases and the V segment lost 3 bases, leaving 6 bases of the junction unmatched. From germline, CDR1 is MNHEY and CDR2 SMNVEV (reference sequence). The chain's CDR3 is CASSLTGTGRNIQYF. CDR3 DNA: TGTGCCAGCAGTTTGACCGGGACAGGGAGAAACATTCAGTACTTC.

The chain combines TRBV19 with TRBJ2-4; 9 positions match TRBD2. The CDR3 loop spans 13 amino acids. After removal of 3 bases from V and 16 bases from J, the junction contained 10 bases not matched to a gene. Germline CDR1 LNHDA, CDR2 SQIVND (reference sequence). CDR3 in amino acids: CASSIGGGRASYF. The DNA for the CDR3 is TGTGCCAGTAGTATCGGTGGCGGGAGGGCCTCCTACTTC.

The chain links TRBV9 to TRBJ2-1; 11 nucleotides agree with TRBD2. CDR1 SGDLS and CDR2 YYNGEE come from the germline V gene. With V trimmed by 1 base and J by 6 bases, 3 bases remained unmatched. The CDR3 runs to 15 residues. CDR3 protein: CASSVIAGGPNEQFF. The DNA for the CDR3 is TGTGCCAGCAGCGTAATAGCGGGAGGGCCCAATGAGCAGTTCTTC.

This chain links TRBV7-8 with TRBJ2-1; either TRBD1 or TRBD2 may supply D (6 bases each). Germline lookup yields CDR1 SGHVS and CDR2 FQNEAQ. V was trimmed by 1 base and J by 0 bases, leaving 19 bases between them. This CDR3 is 19 amino acids long. CDR3 nucleotides: TGTGCCAGCAGCTTAGAGGTTGAGGGGGGACTCAGCTCCTACAATGAGCAGTTCTTC. Encoded protein: CASSLEVEGGLSSYNEQFF.

The CDR3 is CASSQSEGGSLREQYF. The CDR3 nucleotides read TGTGCCAGCAGCCAATCTGAGGGGGGCTCCTTAAGGGAGCAGTACTTC. The chain carries TRBV14 and TRBJ2-7; D possibly uses TRBD1 or TRBD2 (6 bases each). V was cut by 2 bases and J by 7 bases, with 21 bases left in between. This CDR3 has 16 amino acids. Germline values: CDR1 SGHDN, CDR2 FVKESK.

The chain recombines TRBV28 with TRBJ1-2; no clear D. V gave up 7 bases and J gave up 3 bases, with 21 bases separating them. Germline loops: CDR1 MDHEN, CDR2 SYDVKM. The CDR3 consists of 16 residues. CDR3 coding DNA: TGTGCCAGCAAACTCCAGTCGGCGGCTGAGGACTATGGCTACACCTTC. As protein: CASKLQSAAEDYGYTF.

The genes are TRBV9 and TRBJ1-4; 8 nucleotides align to TRBD1. This CDR3 contains 17 residues. CDR1 is SGDLS and CDR2 is YYNGEE in the germline V gene. The J segment lost 5 bases and the V segment lost 4 bases, leaving 13 bases of the junction unmatched. The CDR3 DNA follows: TGTGCCAGCAGCTCACTCGGGCAGGGGGCCAGAAATGAAAAACTGTTTTTT. This sequence encodes CASSSLGQGARNEKLFF. Full variable domain (outside the CDR3, taken from reference TRBV9 and TRBJ1-4): DSGVTQTPKHLITATGQRVTLRCSPRSGDLSVYWYQQSLDQGLQFLIQYYNGEERAKGNILERFSAQQFPDLHSELNLSSLELGDSALYFCASSSLGQGARNEKLFFGSGTQLSVL.

The CDR3 loop is CASRNRILTVYNQPQHF. CDR3 nucleotides: TGTGCCAGCAGGAACAGGATTCTCACGGTATACAATCAGCCCCAGCATTTT. The chain employs TRBV11-1 and TRBJ1-5; maybe TRBD1 (5 bases). Trimming removed 6 bases at V and 3 bases at J, with 21 bases between. This CDR3 region has 17 residues. Germline CDR1 and CDR2: SGHAT and FQDESV (reference sequence).

This chain links TRBV6-5 with TRBJ2-2, with D perhaps matching TRBD2 (5 bases). The germline V gene has CDR1 MNHEY and CDR2 SVGAGI. This CDR3 has 15 amino acids. The V end lost 0 bases, the J end lost 6 bases, and 11 bases lay between the germline ends. This CDR3 is CASSYSEGPPGELFF. The CDR3 nucleotides read TGTGCCAGCAGTTACTCCGAGGGTCCACCCGGGGAGCTGTTTTTT.

This chain uses TRBV5-1 with TRBJ2-7; TRBD1 aligns across 9 bases. The CDR3 totals 15 residues. V was pared by 2 bases and J by 3 bases, with 6 bases of the junction left unmatched. Germline V CDR1 and CDR2: SGHRS, YFSETQ. The CDR3 nucleotides read TGCGCCAGCAGCTTAACAGGGGGCACTTTCTACGAGCAGTACTTC. Its protein product is CASSLTGGTFYEQYF.

This chain links TRBV5-1 with TRBJ2-3, with D possibly TRBD1 on 5 matching bases. The CDR3 covers 14 residues. Per germline, CDR1 SGHRS and CDR2 YFSETQ. Trimming removed 0 bases from V and 3 bases from J, with 8 bases in between. The CDR3 reads CASSLGQPTDTQYF. CDR3 sequence (DNA): TGCGCCAGCAGCTTGGGACAGCCAACAGATACGCAGTATTTT.

The genes are TRBV27 and TRBJ2-7; D uncertain. Germline CDR1 MNHEY, CDR2 SMNVEV (reference sequence). The CDR3 sequence is 17 residues long. Trimming removed 8 bases at V and 0 bases at J, with 23 bases between. CDR3 DNA: TGTGCCAGCTCCTCGTGGTCTCCTCAAACAAGCTCCTACGAGCAGTACTTC. Protein sequence: CASSSWSPQTSSYEQYF.

This chain uses TRBV30 with TRBJ2-1; D is uncertain. The V and J ends lost 3 bases and 8 bases respectively, with 11 bases between them. The length of the CDR3 is 12 residues. CDR1 and CDR2 from the germline V gene are GTSNPN and SVGIG (reference sequence). CDR3 coding DNA: TGTGCCTGGAGCTCCACGGTCGATGAGCAGTTCTTC. This gives the protein CAWSSTVDEQFF.

V usage is TRBV7-9 and J usage is TRBJ2-7, with D uncertain. V was trimmed by 5 bases and J by 6 bases, leaving 8 bases between them. CDR3 length: 11 residues. Looked up from germline, CDR1 is SEHNR and CDR2 is FQNEAQ (reference sequence). This CDR3 is CASSAPPEQYF. The CDR3 DNA reads as TGTGCCAGCAGCGCCCCGCCCGAGCAGTACTTC.

The rearrangement joins TRBV5-4 to TRBJ2-7; D gene unclear. Trimming removed 0 bases from V and 3 bases from J, with 7 bases in between. CDR3 length: 13 amino acids. Germline V gives CDR1 SGHNT, CDR2 YYREEE (reference sequence). CDR3 residues: CASSLGHLYEQYF. The CDR3 DNA follows: TGTGCCAGCAGCTTGGGACACCTCTACGAGCAGTACTTC.

This chain's CDR3 is CASSDGGASETQYF. In DNA form, the CDR3 reads TGTGCCAGCAGTGACGGAGGGGCGAGTGAGACCCAGTACTTC. The V call is TRBV28, the J call TRBJ2-5; perhaps TRBD2 as D (6 bases). The germline CDR1 and CDR2 sequences are MDHEN and SYDVKM. This CDR3 region has 14 residues. Trimming pared 5 bases from V and 5 bases from J, leaving 15 bases between.

The genes are TRBV19 and TRBJ2-4, with D tentatively TRBD1 or TRBD2 (6 bases each). V lost 3 bases and J lost 7, with 10 bases in between. Per the germline V gene, CDR1 is LNHDA and CDR2 is SQIVND (reference sequence). There are 13 residues in the CDR3. This chain's CDR3 is CASSMGGSNIQYF. The CDR3 DNA follows: TGTGCCAGTAGTATGGGGGGCTCCAACATTCAGTACTTC. Looking up the rest from reference TRBV19 and TRBJ2-4 gives the full variable domain: DGGITQSPKYLFRKEGQNVTLSCEQNLNHDAMYWYRQDPGQGLRLIYYSQIVNDFQKGDIAEGYSVSREKKESFPLTVTSAQKNPTAFYLCASSMGGSNIQYFGAGTRLSVL.

In the case of this clone: At one end the junction does not follow the germline gene, possibly because of a read error. For the CDR3, the DNA is TGCGCCAGCAGCTTGGGGGGCAGGTCCCTGATAACTGGAGCTTTCTTT. It specifies CASSLGGRSLITGAFF. The rearrangement uses TRBV5-1 and TRBJ1-1; possibly TRBD1 for D (5 bases). Germline V gene lookup returns CDR1 SGHRS and CDR2 YFSETQ. CDR3 size: 16 residues.